This T cell receptor (beta chain) came from a study of blood T cell repertoires in COVID-19 (dated by TCRdb to the early 2020s). Study-wide context: The collaborator samples originated in the United States, Italy and Spain and spanned the acute and convalescent phases of COVID-19. The prospective study material was composed of cDNA or gDNA derived from T cells, B-cell-depleted T cells, or PBMCs. Subjects who had been exposed to COVID-19, were actively infected with it, or had recovered from it provided the deeply sampled blood TCRbeta repertoires that made up the dataset. The repertoires were made available in a free public database intended to serve as a resource for research on the immune response to SARS-CoV-2. Samples were obtained from the ongoing ImmuneRACE study (first 160 participants) and from approximately 1,200 subjects provided by 6 global collaborators. A de-identified subject ID, COVID-19 status, age in years and sex were almost always included in the sample metadata. HLA class I and class II types, where available, came from metadata supplied by the sample provider rather than from assay-based typing. Findings and caveats that apply to the study as a whole: How much clinical and demographic metadata was included differed by source and by participant, and the metadata was provided uncurated.

The immunoSEQ Assay, a bias-controlled multiplex PCR, was used to amplify TCRbeta CDR3 regions from genomic DNA. In the paper's pipeline: The number of nucleated cells in each sample was estimated by amplification of reference gene primers within the assay. To quantify the absolute abundance of each unique TCRbeta CDR3 rearrangement, sequence reads were collapsed and filtered. For each sample, productive Simpson clonality was calculated as the square root of Simpson's diversity index over productive rearrangements. The table was pulled from immuneACCESS by TCRdb, which kept in-frame rearrangements only. Such tables lose some clones; where checked, under half of the loss comes from unresolved V genes, and the rest has no known cause. The V and J calls and clone size come from that table; D and trimming were worked out from the DNA. A total of about 150,000 clones appear in this sample, 85% to 90% of them only once. The biggest ten clones account for approximately 2.8% of the sample.

CDR1 and CDR2, looked up from the germline V gene, are LGHNA and YSLEER. The trim is 3 bases for V and 3 bases for J, with a gap of 11 bases between the germline ends. The CDR3 covers 15 residues, taking in both the cysteine and the phenylalanine. Only the CDR3 portion is preserved as DNA: 45 bases, with reading frame beginning at the first base. A note on this clone: Its antigen is currently not known. No base-level quality is on record; no much larger clone is a single base apart.

Each collaborating institution followed its own protocols to collect whole blood in K2EDTA tubes. For TCRbeta analysis, collaborator samples were shipped as frozen whole blood, as isolated PBMCs, or as DNA extracted from either sample type. The sequence derives from an older woman with active COVID-19. Material for sequencing was peripheral blood. The rearranged chain carries TRBV4-3 and TRBJ1-4, and possibly TRBD1, on 6 matching bases. The nucleotide sequence reads as follows: TGCGCCAGCAGCCAGCACCAGGGGTCTAATGAAAAACTGTTTTTT. This codes for CASSQHQGSNEKLFF.